The clone carrying this TCR beta chain qualifies as medium-sized. The antigen remains unidentified. CDR3 size: 16 residues. V dropped 6 bases and J dropped 4; count of bases not matched to a gene: 14. Per the germline V gene, CDR1 is SGHAT and CDR2 is FQNNGV. This entry belongs to a study of breast tumors, draining lymph nodes, adjacent tissues. Study conclusions and caveats: Compared with lymph nodes, tumors were less diverse; compared with nontumor tissue, more. Most tumor T cells seemingly derive from lymph node, then expand in tumor.

In TCRdb, the multiplex PCR reads were re-called with MiXCR into one record per CDR3 protein. This table has some 9,200 distinct CDR3 sequences, 35% to 55% appearing once. The chain employs TRBV11-2 and TRBJ2-7; 8 nucleotides align to TRBD2. This receptor was identified in a female donor with breast cancer. Some clones in this sample may be carry-over from other donors' samples. Material: tumor-adjacent breast tissue. CDR3 DNA sequence: TGTGCCAGCAGTTTAACGCGGACGGGGGGGAGGTACGAGCAGTACTTC. Protein: CASSLTRTGGRYEQYF.